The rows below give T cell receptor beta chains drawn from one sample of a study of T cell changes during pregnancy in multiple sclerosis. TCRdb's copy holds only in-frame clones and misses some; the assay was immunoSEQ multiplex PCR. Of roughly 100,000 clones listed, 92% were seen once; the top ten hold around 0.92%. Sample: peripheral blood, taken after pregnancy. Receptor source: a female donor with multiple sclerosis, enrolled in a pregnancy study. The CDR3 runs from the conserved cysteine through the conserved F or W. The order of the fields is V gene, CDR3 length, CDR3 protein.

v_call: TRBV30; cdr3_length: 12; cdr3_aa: CAWSPGLAVQYF
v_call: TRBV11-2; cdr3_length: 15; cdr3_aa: CASSLAAGRTDTQYF
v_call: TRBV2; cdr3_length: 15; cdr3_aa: CASSEARDRGQPQHF
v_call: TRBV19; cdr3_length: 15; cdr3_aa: CASSLWTGPDTEAFF
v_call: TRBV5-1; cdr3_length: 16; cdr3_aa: CASQDRLAPGFNEQYF
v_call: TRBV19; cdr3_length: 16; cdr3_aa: CASSIRHRGINYGYTF
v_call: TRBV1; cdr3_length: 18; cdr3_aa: CTSSQGTGEGMSNQPQHF
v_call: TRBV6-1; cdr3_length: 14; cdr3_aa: CASTLTGSNQPQHF
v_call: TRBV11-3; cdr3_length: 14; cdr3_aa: CASSPEPTSRTQYF
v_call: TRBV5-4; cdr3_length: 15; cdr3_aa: CASSFEDRRSSEQYF
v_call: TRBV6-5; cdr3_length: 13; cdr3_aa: CASSYRGLGEQYF
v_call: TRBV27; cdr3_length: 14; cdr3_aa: CASRSPPSSYEQYF
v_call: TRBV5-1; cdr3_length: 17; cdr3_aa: CASSLEGSGGARETQYF
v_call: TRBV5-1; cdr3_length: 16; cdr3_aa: CASSLSGQQGSYEQYF